The entry that follows covers one TCR beta chain sequence. Its antigen is as yet unknown. The assay was immunoSEQ multiplex PCR, and TCRdb's table has in-frame clones only and misses some. Among approximately 79,000 clones listed, roughly four fifths were seen once. J lost 1 base, V lost 3 bases, and 2 bases had no gene match. Looked up from germline, CDR1 is MDHEN and CDR2 is SYDVKM. The CDR3 consists of 15 residues. This sample was included in a study of CD4 T cell repertoires in COVID-19. General study points: Some SARS-CoV-2 clonotypes, between about 6.5 and 28%, recurred in SARS-CoV and/or HKU1 cultures.

Donors had recovered from mild-to-severe COVID-19. The sequenced sample was CD4+ T cells from peripheral blood, obtained after recovery from COVID-19. This sequence was found in a human donor who had COVID-19. The chain has TRBV28 and TRBJ2-1, with 8 bases matching TRBD2. The chain's CDR3 is CASSLGGRSYNEQFF. CDR3 in DNA: TGTGCCAGCAGTTTGGGCGGGAGGTCCTACAATGAGCAGTTCTTC.